These 26 T cell receptor beta chains originate from one sample sequenced in a study of CD8 T cells in ankylosing spondylitis. The study's findings and limits: Within ankylosing spondylitis blood, a TCR beta motif made up of eight highly homologous variants appeared to be characteristic.

These receptors have no known antigen. MiXCR, run by TCRdb on the 5' RACE reads, gives a single entry per CDR3 protein. The profile shows 750,000 to 850,000 distinct CDR3 sequences, over 9.5% of them singletons. Sequenced: blood, either unsorted or a sorted T cell fraction (not recorded which). These TCRs come from a male donor with ankylosing spondylitis.

This clonotype was seen only a few times. The chain has TRBV7-2 and TRBJ2-3, with 11 bases that match TRBD2. Trimming took 5 bases from V and 6 from J; bases not matched to a gene: 10. The CDR3 spans 16 residues. Germline V lookup: CDR1 SGHTA, CDR2 FQGNSA. The DNA of the CDR3 is TGTGCCAGCAGCGGCCCTATAGCGGGGGGGTCCGATACGCAGTATTTT. Translating gives CASSGPIAGGSDTQYF.

This chain joins TRBV27 and TRBJ2-7; TRBD1 is a possible D gene (5 bases). With 3 bases removed from V and 2 bases from J, the gap between germline ends came to 11 bases. CDR3 length equals 14 residues. CDR1 MNHEY and CDR2 SMNVEV come from the germline V gene (reference sequence). Here the CDR3 reads CASSFGRVPYEQYF. The CDR3 region has the DNA TGTGCCAGCAGTTTCGGCAGGGTCCCCTACGAGCAGTACTTC.

This clonotype was recorded at least ten times. The chain employs TRBV29-1 and TRBJ1-2, with 9 bases fitting TRBD1. The CDR3 contains 15 residues. CDR1 is SQVTM and CDR2 is ANQGSEA in the germline V gene. The junction had 8 bases not matched to a gene; V was cut back by 4 bases and J by 2 bases. The CDR3 sequence is CSVAPGQGPNYGYTF. CDR3 DNA: TGCAGCGTTGCGCCGGGACAGGGACCCAACTATGGCTACACCTTC. Using reference TRBV29-1 and TRBJ1-2 for the parts outside the CDR3, the full variable domain is SAVISQKPSRDICQRGTSLTIQCQVDSQVTMMFWYRQQPGQSLTLIATANQGSEATYESGFVIDKFPISRPNLTFSTLTVSNMSPEDSSIYLCSVAPGQGPNYGYTFGSGTRLTVV.

In DNA form, the CDR3 reads TGTGCCAGCAGTTTATCACAGGGGGCTGGCTATGGCTACACCTTC. Translation: CASSLSQGAGYGYTF. The chain recombines TRBV28 with TRBJ1-2; 9 bases align to TRBD1. Germline V gene data show CDR1 as MDHEN and CDR2 as SYDVKM. V lost 1 base, J lost 4 bases, and 4 bases stayed unmatched. The CDR3 spans 15 residues.

This clonotype turned up a few times. V gene TRBV20-1 combines with J gene TRBJ2-7; possibly TRBD1 for D (5 bases). The length of the CDR3 is 15 residues. V dropped 3 bases and J dropped 7 bases, with 22 bases sitting between them. Germline values: CDR1 DFQATT, CDR2 SNEGSKA (reference sequence). The CDR3: CSASEGVSESAEQYF. The CDR3 nucleotides are TGCAGTGCTAGCGAAGGGGTCTCGGAGTCAGCGGAGCAGTACTTC.

This clonotype was seen repeatedly, ten times or more. CDR3 DNA sequence: TGTGCCAGCAGCTTAAGGATGAGAGGGATTTCGAATGGCTACACCTTC. It translates to CASSLRMRGISNGYTF. The J gene is TRBJ1-2, the V gene TRBV7-2; no definite D call. The CDR3 spans 16 residues. The germline gives CDR1 SGHTA, CDR2 FQGNSA. V was shortened by 2 bases and J by 6 bases, with 19 bases between the two germline ends.

The CDR3 DNA reads TGTGCCAGCAGTTTTTCTCCAGAGGGAAACACCATATATTTT. It codes for CASSFSPEGNTIYF. The chain is built from TRBV12-3 or TRBV12-4 and TRBJ1-3, with D unresolved. Trimming took 3 bases from V and 4 from J, leaving 10 bases between them. This CDR3 is 14 amino acids long.

The V gene is TRBV20-1, the J gene TRBJ2-1; D is unresolved. The CDR3 loop spans 12 amino acids. Germline values: CDR1 DFQATT, CDR2 SNEGSKA (reference sequence). Trimming cost V 5 bases and J 5 bases, with 10 bases left between them. The CDR3 spells CSASPHNNEQFF. The CDR3 DNA is TGCAGTGCTTCTCCCCATAACAATGAGCAGTTCTTC.

This chain uses TRBV9 with TRBJ1-3; D uncertain. Between the trimmed V and J ends, which lost 0 bases and 3 bases, there was a span of 13 bases. The length of the CDR3 is 16 residues. In germline, CDR1 is SGDLS, CDR2 YYNGEE. The CDR3 loop is CASSVANGLNGNTIYF. DNA for the CDR3: TGTGCCAGCAGCGTAGCGAATGGACTTAATGGAAACACCATATATTTT.

This clonotype was recorded a few times. The chain joins TRBV7-2 to TRBJ2-1; D may be TRBD2 (5 bases). From germline, CDR1 is SGHTA and CDR2 FQGNSA. This CDR3 comprises 14 residues. With 3 bases removed from V and 6 bases from J, the gap between germline ends came to 12 bases. The CDR3 nucleotides are TGTGCCAGCAGCTTTATGGTAGCGATCAATGAGCAGTTCTTC. It is translated as CASSFMVAINEQFF.

The chain recombines TRBV4-2 with TRBJ1-1; TRBD1 matches 9 bases. V shed 3 bases, J shed 4 bases, and the junction held 9 bases outside the gene matches. The CDR3 is 16 amino acids. Per the germline V gene, CDR1 is LGHNA and CDR2 is YNFKEQ. The CDR3 DNA reads TGTGCCAGCAGCCAGCGGATGACAGGGGGGAGCACTGAAGCTTTCTTT. Protein product: CASSQRMTGGSTEAFF.

V gene TRBV6-5 combines with J gene TRBJ2-7; D call uncertain. V shed 0 bases and J shed 4 bases, with 13 bases lying between them. The CDR3 covers 15 residues. Germline assignment: CDR1 MNHEY and CDR2 SVGAGI. The CDR3 sequence is CASSYSYLGNYEQYF. The CDR3 coding sequence is TGTGCCAGCAGTTACTCCTACCTAGGGAATTACGAGCAGTACTTC.

V is TRBV5-1 and J is TRBJ2-1; D perhaps matches TRBD2 (5 bases). The V gene lost 2 bases and the J gene lost 9 bases, with 12 bases spanning the gap. This CDR3 is 13 amino acids long. Germline assignment: CDR1 SGHRS and CDR2 YFSETQ. The CDR3 is CASSFAAGREQFF. The CDR3 region has the DNA TGCGCCAGCAGCTTTGCGGCGGGTCGTGAGCAGTTCTTC.

The rearrangement joins TRBV10-3 to TRBJ2-3; D is possibly TRBD1 (5 bases). V was pared by 8 bases and J by 2 bases, with 8 bases between. CDR3 length: 12 residues. CDR1 and CDR2 from the germline V gene are ENHRY and SYGVKD. CDR3 sequence reads: CAISGNTDTQYF. As DNA, the CDR3 is TGTGCCATCTCAGGGAACACAGATACGCAGTATTTT.

V is TRBV3-1 and J is TRBJ2-7; D possibly corresponds to TRBD2 (6 bases). In germline, CDR1 is LGHDT, CDR2 YNNKEL (reference sequence). The CDR3 is 13 amino acids. V lost 2 bases and J 4 bases, leaving 9 bases between the germline ends. In DNA, the CDR3 is TGTGCCAGCAGCCAACTTAGCGGATACGAGCAGTACTTC. It specifies CASSQLSGYEQYF.

V usage is TRBV12-3 or TRBV12-4 and J usage is TRBJ2-7; 13 nucleotides agree with TRBD2. The CDR3 is made up of 15 amino acids. Trimming removed 3 bases from V and 5 bases from J; junction bases left unmatched: 4. In DNA, the CDR3 is TGTGCCAGCAGTTTGACTAGCGGGGGGTCTGACGAGCAGTACTTC. This gives the protein CASSLTSGGSDEQYF.

The rearrangement links TRBV5-1 to TRBJ2-2, with a possible D match to TRBD1 (6 bases). The CDR3 is 16 amino acids. V dropped 5 bases and J dropped 0 bases, with 14 bases sitting between them. Germline-derived CDR1 and CDR2 are SGHRS and YFSETQ. This CDR3 reads CASRVQGGTNTGELFF. The DNA for the CDR3 is TGCGCCAGCAGGGTACAAGGGGGTACGAACACCGGGGAGCTGTTTTTT.

The rearrangement joins TRBV28 to TRBJ2-7; a possible D gene is TRBD1 (6 bases). Germline lookup yields CDR1 MDHEN and CDR2 SYDVKM. V was shortened by 4 bases and J by 8 bases, with 18 bases between the two germline ends. There are 14 residues in the CDR3. The CDR3 nucleotides read TGTGCCAGCAGTTCCGCAGGAGCCGGGGACAAGCAGTACTTC. Translated, it gives CASSSAGAGDKQYF.

The V and J genes are TRBV5-6 and TRBJ2-2, with D possibly being TRBD2 (5 bases). V was cut by 7 bases and J by 4 bases, with 17 bases left in between. The CDR3 is made up of 15 amino acids. Germline assignment: CDR1 SGHDT and CDR2 YYEEEE. The CDR3 sequence is CASARGRLRTGELFF. The CDR3 DNA is TGTGCCAGCGCTCGGGGAAGACTACGCACCGGGGAGCTGTTTTTT.

The chain has TRBV5-5 and TRBJ1-2; no definite D call. Germline V gene sequence: CDR1 SGHKS, CDR2 YYEKEE (reference sequence). The CDR3 runs 13 residues. V lost 1 base and J lost 8, with 12 bases in between. The CDR3 protein is CASSLPGLSGYTF. The DNA of the CDR3 is TGTGCCAGCAGCTTGCCCGGACTTAGCGGCTACACCTTC.

This clonotype occurred many times. The chain has TRBV5-1 and TRBJ1-1; D is uncertain. Germline V gene sequence: CDR1 SGHRS, CDR2 YFSETQ. This CDR3 comprises 17 residues. The V end was cut by 4 bases, the J end by 0 bases, with 19 bases between. Written as DNA, the CDR3 is TGCGCCAGCAGCCGGGCCTCCGGGGTGCCATTGAACACTGAAGCTTTCTTT. As protein: CASSRASGVPLNTEAFF.

The gene calls are TRBV5-1 and TRBJ2-6; D unresolved. Trimming stripped 3 bases from V and 0 bases from J, with 16 bases between. This CDR3 spans 18 amino acids. Germline V CDR1 and CDR2: SGHRS, YFSETQ. The CDR3 DNA is TGCGCCAGCAGCTGGGGTATACCATGGAGCTCTGGGGCCAACGTCCTGACTTTC. Translated, it gives CASSWGIPWSSGANVLTF.

This chain connects TRBV2 to TRBJ2-5, with no clear D. The germline V gene encodes CDR1 SNHLY and CDR2 FYNNEI. With 5 bases removed from V and 2 bases from J, the gap between germline ends came to 9 bases. This CDR3 region has 13 residues. CDR3 DNA: TGTGCCAGCAGTCAGGACGAGCAAGAGACCCAGTACTTC. It codes for CASSQDEQETQYF.

This sequence joins TRBV20-1 and TRBJ1-4, with D perhaps TRBD1 (5 bases). Deletions cut 2 bases from V and 8 bases from J, with 21 bases between. The CDR3 spans 16 residues. The germline V gene encodes CDR1 DFQATT and CDR2 SNEGSKA (reference sequence). CDR3: CSARTVRSGTGEKLFF. The CDR3 DNA reads as TGCAGTGCTAGAACAGTCCGGAGTGGGACTGGGGAAAAACTGTTTTTT.

The V call is TRBV5-1, the J call TRBJ2-2; 7 bases line up with TRBD2. V dropped 0 bases and J dropped 5; count of bases not matched to a gene: 4. Germline-derived CDR1 and CDR2 are SGHRS and YFSETQ. This CDR3 has 15 residues. The CDR3 nucleotides are TGCGCCAGCAGCTTGGGCGGGAGTATTACCGGGGAGCTGTTTTTT. Translating it yields CASSLGGSITGELFF.

This clonotype has a count of ten or more. The chain has TRBV29-1 and TRBJ2-1; D may be TRBD1 (5 bases). CDR3 size: 11 residues. V lost 4 bases and J lost 10, with 11 bases in between. Germline CDR1 reads SQVTM; CDR2 reads ANQGSEA. This chain's CDR3 is CSVAGPGEQFF. CDR3 bases: TGCAGCGTTGCAGGGCCCGGGGAGCAGTTCTTC.